This T cell receptor beta chain was identified in a study of T-cell memory formation after mild COVID-19. Whole-study context: TCR clusters largely stayed donor specific. Notes on the study in general: Shrinking CD4+ clones were chiefly CM and EM; CD8+ ones were chiefly EMRA. The SARS-CoV-2 specificity of second-wave clones reaching peak at day 37 remained unverified.

TCRdb redid the calling of the 5' RACE reads with MiXCR, one entry per CDR3 protein. The sample carries fewer than 95,000 distinct CDR3 sequences, more than 10% recorded once. This clonotype has only a few counts. The antigen remains unidentified. V lost 1 base, J lost 5 bases, and 6 bases lay in between. The CDR3 consists of 13 residues. Germline CDR1 SGHTA, CDR2 FQGNSA. Sequencing was performed on PBMCs or a T cell subset sorted from them (not recorded which). This chain links TRBV7-2 with TRBJ1-5; D remains ambiguous. The TCR sequence derives from an adult woman who had mild COVID-19 (a few samples of this study predate the infection). Cell type and time point are not known. The CDR3: CASSLGVYQPQHF. The DNA for the CDR3 is TGTGCCAGCAGCTTAGGAGTTTATCAGCCCCAGCATTTT. The whole variable domain, remainder taken from reference TRBV7-2 and TRBJ1-5, is GAGVSQSPSNKVTEKGKDVELRCDPISGHTALYWYRQSLGQGLEFLIYFQGNSAPDKSGLPSDRFSAERTGGSVSTLTIQRTQQEDSAVYLCASSLGVYQPQHFGDGTRLSIL.